The entry below describes one TCR beta chain. Antigen unknown. Germline V gene data show CDR1 as SNHLY and CDR2 as FYNNEI. V was shortened by 3 bases and J by 8 bases, with 11 bases between the two germline ends. There are 12 residues in the CDR3. Assay: immunoSEQ multiplex PCR; the TCRdb copy retains only in-frame clones and omits some. The sample yields roughly 120,000 clones, less than 90% seen once. This sample was taken from a study of T cell responses to AZD1222 COVID-19 vaccine. About the study: Analyses pooled second doses at about 4 or about 12 weeks. Study-wide points: Regions left unmutated in variants are reportedly the target of nearly half of spike-specific TCRs. Vaccine-associated CD4 TCRs ranged over spike, dominating at 160-218 and 743-854. After the peak T cell response, and only then, were repertoires sampled.

This rearrangement joins TRBV2 to TRBJ2-7, with no clear D. This specimen consisted of peripheral blood, obtained on day 0 of AZD1222 vaccination. This receptor was obtained from an adult in good health. CDR3 nucleotides: TGTGCCAGCAGTGATACCGGGCTAAAGCAGTACTTC. This codes for CASSDTGLKQYF. Full variable domain (rest looked up from reference TRBV2 and TRBJ2-7): EPEVTQTPSHQVTQMGQEVILRCVPISNHLYFYWYRQILGQKVEFLVSFYNNEISEKSEIFDDQFSVERPDGSNFTLKIRSTKLEDSAMYFCASSDTGLKQYFGPGTRLTVT.